Sequencing of this T cell receptor beta chain was carried out in a study of OX40 agonist ivuxolimab in advanced cancers. For the study at large: Patients were dosed intravenously with ivuxolimab at 0.01 to 10 mg/kg every 2 weeks. The mean age was roughly 60 years, ranging from 23 to 79, with less than 90% of participants male.

Autoimmune disease history or systemic immunosuppression excluded patients. Generated by immunoSEQ multiplex PCR, the TCRdb table keeps only in-frame clones and is missing some. This sample carries around 30,000 clones, 85% to 95% of them seen once, and the ten largest clones take roughly 4.2%. The junction had 3 bases not matched to a gene; V was cut back by 4 bases and J by 0 bases. The V gene's germline CDR1 is MDHEN and CDR2 SYDVKM. The CDR3 spans 15 residues. The receptor was derived from an adult with an advanced solid tumor such as melanoma, head and neck, liver or kidney cancer. Here the sequenced sample was CD4+ or CD8+ T cells sorted from blood, taken in a trial of the OX40 agonist ivuxolimab. This chain links TRBV28 with TRBJ2-3, with 8 bases matching TRBD2. CDR3 coding DNA: TGTGCCAGCAGTTCTCCTAGCGGGAGCACAGATACGCAGTATTTT. The encoded protein is CASSSPSGSTDTQYF.